The 19 T cell receptor beta chains reported below all come from one sample, sequenced in a study of Ad26.COV2.S vaccination and SARS-CoV-2 variants. The assay was immunoSEQ multiplex PCR, and TCRdb's table has in-frame clones only and misses some. The table lists hundreds of thousands of clones, around nine tenths of them singletons. Treatment noted: 19 received Ad26.COV2.S at low or high dose, single or two shots; about five received placebo; per-sample allocation not given. Sampling happened 63 days after the first vaccine or placebo injection. This material consisted of peripheral blood, taken in a trial of Ad26.COV2.S vaccine versus placebo. These receptors were collected from a person between 18 and 60 years old who received the Ad26.COV2.S COVID-19 vaccine or a placebo.

The chain carries TRBV4-1 and TRBJ1-1; the match to TRBD1 covers 9 bases. The V and J ends lost 3 bases and 5 bases, in that order; junction bases with no gene match: 7. Looked up from germline, CDR1 is MGHRA and CDR2 is YSYEKL. This CDR3 spans 15 amino acids. CDR3 DNA: TGCGCCAGCAGCCAGGCAACAGGGGGCTCAACTGAAGCTTTCTTT. Amino acid sequence: CASSQATGGSTEAFF.

This chain joins TRBV5-1 and TRBJ1-3; 7 nucleotides agree with TRBD1. CDR3 size: 16 residues. CDR1 and CDR2 from the germline V gene are SGHRS and YFSETQ. J lost 0 bases, V lost 4 bases, and 7 bases had no gene match. This CDR3 is CASSTGTATSGNTIYF. DNA for the CDR3: TGCGCCAGCAGCACCGGGACAGCCACCTCTGGAAACACCATATATTTT.

The chain carries TRBV15 and TRBJ1-2; D is unresolved. CDR3 length: 11 amino acids. The germline V and J ends were trimmed by 2 bases and 8 bases, with 6 bases remaining between them. From germline, CDR1 is LNHNV and CDR2 YYDKDF (reference sequence). CDR3 bases: TGTGCCACCAGCAGACTCGAAGGCTACACCTTC. The encoded protein is CATSRLEGYTF. The entire variable domain, with the rest obtained from reference TRBV15 and TRBJ1-2, is as follows: DAMVIQNPRYQVTQFGKPVTLSCSQTLNHNVMYWYQQKSSQAPKLLFHYYDKDFNNEADTPDNFQSRRPNTSFCFLDIRSPGLGDTAMYLCATSRLEGYTFGSGTRLTVV.

The J gene is TRBJ1-2, the V gene TRBV5-6, with a possible D match to TRBD1 (5 bases). The CDR3 has 16 residues. Germline V gives CDR1 SGHDT, CDR2 YYEEEE. Between the trimmed V and J ends, which lost 4 bases and 4 bases, there was a span of 20 bases. In DNA form, the CDR3 reads TGTGCCAGCAGCCCGGACACTGGGGGAGCCGTCTATGGCTACACCTTC. Residues: CASSPDTGGAVYGYTF. The full variable domain, in which reference TRBV5-6 and TRBJ1-2 provide the parts outside the CDR3, is DAGVTQSPTHLIKTRGQQVTLRCSPKSGHDTVSWYQQALGQGPQFIFQYYEEEERQRGNFPDRFSGHQFPNYSSELNVNALLLGDSALYLCASSPDTGGAVYGYTFGSGTRLTVV.

This clone has only a few counts. The chain is built from TRBV5-1 and TRBJ1-5; weak D call: TRBD1 (6 bases). Germline V gives CDR1 SGHRS, CDR2 YFSETQ. Trimming stripped 5 bases from V and 0 bases from J, with 12 bases between. The CDR3 has 15 residues. The CDR3 nucleotides read TGCGCCAGCAGGGACAGCTTCTATAGCAATCAGCCCCAGCATTTT. Translation: CASRDSFYSNQPQHF.

To note about this clone: A read error may produce the germline difference seen at one junction end. The rearrangement joins TRBV5-5 to TRBJ1-1, with D perhaps TRBD1 (5 bases). This CDR3 spans 15 amino acids. CDR1 and CDR2 from the germline V gene are SGHKS and YYEKEE (reference sequence). DNA for the CDR3: TGTGTCAGCAGCTTGGCTACTTGGGGGATAGATGAAGCTTTCTTT. This sequence encodes CVSSLATWGIDEAFF.

CDR3 loop: CASSQALAGAAPDTQYF. The CDR3 bases are TGCGCCAGCAGCCAAGCATTAGCGGGGGCCGCCCCCGATACGCAGTATTTT. J is TRBJ2-3 and V is TRBV4-1; 9 bases align to TRBD2. V shed 1 base and J 6 bases; nucleotides not matched to a gene: 11. This CDR3 has 17 residues. CDR1 and CDR2 from the germline V gene are MGHRA and YSYEKL.

The chain employs TRBV5-6 and TRBJ2-6, with 7 bases lining up with TRBD2. This CDR3 is 14 amino acids long. Germline CDR1 SGHDT, CDR2 YYEEEE. Trimming removed 0 bases from V and 8 bases from J; junction bases left unmatched: 2. CDR3 nucleotide sequence: TGTGCCAGCAGCTTGGGGGAGGGGTCCAACGTCCTGACTTTC. Amino acids: CASSLGEGSNVLTF.

The chain combines TRBV6-2 or TRBV6-3 with TRBJ1-1; weak D call: TRBD1 (5 bases). V gave up 5 bases and J gave up 5 bases, with 18 bases separating them. Per germline, CDR1 MNHEY and CDR2 SVGEGT. The length of the CDR3 is 15 residues. CDR3 amino acids: CASSPRAIGETEAFF. The CDR3 DNA follows: TGTGCCAGCAGTCCCCGTGCGATAGGGGAGACTGAAGCTTTCTTT.

The chain has TRBV5-8 and TRBJ2-6, with 9 bases that match TRBD1. The CDR3 consists of 16 residues. The J segment lost 3 bases and the V segment lost 2 bases, leaving 3 bases of the junction unmatched. The V gene's germline CDR1 is SGHTS and CDR2 YDEGEE. CDR3: CASSLQGAHGANVLTF. CDR3 nucleotide sequence: TGTGCCAGCAGCTTACAGGGGGCGCATGGGGCCAACGTCCTGACTTTC.

The CDR3, as DNA: TGTGCCAGCGCCCTGGGACTCTCGTACGAGCAGTACTTC. Translating it yields CASALGLSYEQYF. The V and J genes are TRBV2 and TRBJ2-7, with D possibly TRBD2 on 6 matching bases. V was shortened by 8 bases and J by 4 bases, with 15 bases between the two germline ends. The V gene's germline CDR1 is SNHLY and CDR2 FYNNEI. The CDR3 runs to 13 residues.

This clone was counted a single time. The chain employs TRBV5-1 and TRBJ2-5; D is possibly TRBD1 (5 bases). The germline V gene encodes CDR1 SGHRS and CDR2 YFSETQ. The length of the CDR3 is 14 residues. V was shortened by 4 bases and J by 5 bases, with 15 bases between the two germline ends. The DNA of the CDR3 is TGCGCCAGCAGCCCCCAGGGCCGGTACGAGACCCAGTACTTC. It codes for CASSPQGRYETQYF.

The rearrangement links TRBV6-6 to TRBJ1-1; D might be TRBD1 (6 bases). The CDR3 has 15 residues. Trimming removed 0 bases from V and 4 bases from J, with 12 bases in between. CDR1 MNHNY and CDR2 SVGAGI come from the germline V gene (reference sequence). CDR3: CASSYSTSGATEAFF. The CDR3 DNA follows: TGTGCCAGCAGTTACTCGACGTCAGGGGCCACTGAAGCTTTCTTT.

This rearrangement joins TRBV5-1 to TRBJ2-7; D is unclear. The V end was cut by 5 bases, the J end by 3 bases, with 6 bases between. Germline lookup yields CDR1 SGHRS and CDR2 YFSETQ. The CDR3 is made up of 11 amino acids. CDR3 nucleotide sequence: TGCGCCAGCAGGAACGGCTACGAGCAGTACTTC. This gives the protein CASRNGYEQYF. Supplemented by reference TRBV5-1 and TRBJ2-7, the full variable domain reads KAGVTQTPRYLIKTRGQQVTLSCSPISGHRSVSWYQQTPGQGLQFLFEYFSETQRNKGNFPGRFSGRQFSNSRSEMNVSTLELGDSALYLCASRNGYEQYFGPGTRLTVT.

The J gene is TRBJ1-1, the V gene TRBV6-4; maybe TRBD1 (5 bases). The CDR3 consists of 16 residues. V shed 11 bases and J shed 0 bases, with 22 bases lying between them. Germline CDR1 is MRHNA and CDR2 is SNTAGT. This CDR3 is CADKRWGPIMNTEAFF. The CDR3 DNA reads TGTGCCGATAAAAGGTGGGGCCCCATTATGAACACTGAAGCTTTCTTT.

The rearrangement joins TRBV9 to TRBJ2-2; 7 nucleotides line up with TRBD1. Per germline, CDR1 SGDLS and CDR2 YYNGEE. Trimming at V came to 3 bases and at J to 2 bases, leaving 1 base not matched to a gene. CDR3 length: 14 residues. For the CDR3, the DNA is TGTGCCAGCAGCGGACAGGGCAACACCGGGGAGCTGTTTTTT. Protein sequence: CASSGQGNTGELFF.

The CDR3, as DNA: TGTGCCAGCAGCTTAAAGGGACAGGGATACAATGAGCAGTTCTTC. Protein sequence: CASSLKGQGYNEQFF. This chain joins TRBV7-2 and TRBJ2-1; 9 nucleotides align to TRBD1. V dropped 2 bases and J dropped 4; count of bases not matched to a gene: 3. The CDR3 has 15 residues. Germline V CDR1 and CDR2: SGHTA, FQGNSA.

The rearrangement uses TRBV7-9 and TRBJ2-2, with 7 bases lining up with TRBD1. The trim removed 4 bases at V and 2 bases at J, leaving 10 bases unmatched. In germline, CDR1 is SEHNR, CDR2 FQNEAQ (reference sequence). The CDR3 is 17 amino acids. The CDR3 DNA sequence: TGTGCCAGCAGCTCCCCCGTGGACAGGATAAACACCGGGGAGCTGTTTTTT. Its translation is CASSSPVDRINTGELFF.

On this clone: This sample also contains other DNA sequences that code for the same CDR3. The chain uses TRBV24-1 and TRBJ2-3; TRBD2 matches 8 bases. The CDR3 consists of 14 residues. The junction had 2 bases not matched to a gene; V was cut back by 7 bases and J by 0 bases. The germline V gene encodes CDR1 KGHDR and CDR2 SFDVKD. The CDR3 spells CATSRGGSTDTQYF. The CDR3, as DNA: TGTGCCACCAGCCGGGGGGGCAGCACAGATACGCAGTATTTT.